This TCR beta chain was captured in a study of CD8 T cells in Susac syndrome. The CDR3 runs to 14 residues. Trimming removed 6 bases at V and 3 bases at J, with 17 bases between. Germline-derived CDR1 and CDR2 are DFQATT and SNEGSKA (reference sequence). A quantity of about 0.5 to 1 ug RNA underwent reverse transcription using random hexamers. Across 54 Vbeta and 13 Jbeta, immunoSEQ multiplex PCR amplified TCR beta CDR3. MiXCR, applied by TCRdb to the immunoSEQ multiplex PCR reads, yields one record per CDR3 protein. The sample has more than 150,000 distinct CDR3 sequences; around 94% are singletons. Healthy donors were controls matched for age and sex.

The rearrangement links TRBV20-1 to TRBJ2-5; TRBD1 might be the D (6 bases). The sample consisted of CD4+ T cells from PBMCs. This receptor was taken from a human donor in good health. CDR3 sequence reads: CSARSRDNKETQYF. The CDR3 DNA is TGCAGTGCCAGGTCCCGGGACAACAAAGAGACCCAGTACTTC.